What follows describes a single T cell receptor (beta chain). The data were taken from a study of shared T cell receptors in the human thymus. The CDR3 is made up of 17 amino acids. The germline V gene has CDR1 LGHNA and CDR2 YNFKEQ. The V end was cut by 1 base, the J end by 3 bases, with 15 bases between. TCRdb keeps only in-frame clones here, not all; method: immunoSEQ multiplex PCR. Of about 660,000 clones detected, 88% appear once; the ten largest clones hold over 0.008%. This sample also appeared in a second study, on human thymus T cells. That report adds: Both thymic and peripheral blood repertoires showed apparently biased V and J usage.

This clonotype originated in a boy under three years old with a congenital heart defect. The J gene is TRBJ2-2, the V gene TRBV4-2, with D possibly matching TRBD1 (6 bases). Sequenced input: thymocytes. The CDR3 DNA follows: TGTGCCAGCAGCCAAGGGGCCAGGGGACAAGACACCGGGGAGCTGTTTTTT. This gives the protein CASSQGARGQDTGELFF.